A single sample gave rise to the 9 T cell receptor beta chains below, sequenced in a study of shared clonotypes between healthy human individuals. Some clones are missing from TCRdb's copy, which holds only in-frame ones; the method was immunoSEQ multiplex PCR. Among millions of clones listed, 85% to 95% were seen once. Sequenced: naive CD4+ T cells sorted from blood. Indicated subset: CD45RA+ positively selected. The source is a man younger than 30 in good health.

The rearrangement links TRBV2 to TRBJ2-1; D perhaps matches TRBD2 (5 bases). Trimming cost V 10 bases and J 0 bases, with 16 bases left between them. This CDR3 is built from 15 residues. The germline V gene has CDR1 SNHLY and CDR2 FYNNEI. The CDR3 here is CANIRGSSSYNEQFF. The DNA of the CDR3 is TGTGCCAACATACGGGGTTCAAGCTCCTACAATGAGCAGTTCTTC.

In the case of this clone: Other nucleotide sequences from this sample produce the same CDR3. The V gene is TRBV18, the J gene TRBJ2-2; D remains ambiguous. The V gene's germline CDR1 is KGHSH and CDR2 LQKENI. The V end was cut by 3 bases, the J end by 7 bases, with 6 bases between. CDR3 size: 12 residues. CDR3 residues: CASSPPVGELFF. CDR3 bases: TGTGCCAGCTCACCCCCCGTCGGGGAGCTGTTTTTT.

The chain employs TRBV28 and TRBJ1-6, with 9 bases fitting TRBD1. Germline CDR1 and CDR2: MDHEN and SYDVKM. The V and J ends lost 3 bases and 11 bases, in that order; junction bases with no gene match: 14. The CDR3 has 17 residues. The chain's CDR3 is CASSFGSGTGSGAPLHF. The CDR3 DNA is TGTGCCAGCAGTTTTGGGTCCGGGACAGGGTCCGGGGCACCCCTCCACTTT.

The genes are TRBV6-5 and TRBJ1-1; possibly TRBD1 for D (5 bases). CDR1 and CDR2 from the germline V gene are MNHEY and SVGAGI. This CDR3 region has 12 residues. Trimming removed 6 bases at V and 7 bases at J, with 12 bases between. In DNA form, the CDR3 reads TGTGCCAGCAGCCGAGGGACCTTTGAAGCTTTCTTT. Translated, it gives CASSRGTFEAFF.

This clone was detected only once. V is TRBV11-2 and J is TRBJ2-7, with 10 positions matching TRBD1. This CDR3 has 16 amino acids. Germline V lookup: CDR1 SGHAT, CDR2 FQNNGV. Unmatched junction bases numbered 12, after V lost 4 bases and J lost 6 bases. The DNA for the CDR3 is TGTGCCAGCAGCTCAAGGGGACAGGGGACACTGGGCGAGCAGTACTTC. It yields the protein CASSSRGQGTLGEQYF.

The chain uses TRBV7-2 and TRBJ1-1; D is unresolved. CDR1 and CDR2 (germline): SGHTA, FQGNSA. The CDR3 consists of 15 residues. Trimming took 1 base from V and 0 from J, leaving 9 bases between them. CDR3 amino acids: CASSLGSGLNTEAFF. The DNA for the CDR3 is TGTGCCAGCAGCTTAGGTTCCGGACTGAACACTGAAGCTTTCTTT.

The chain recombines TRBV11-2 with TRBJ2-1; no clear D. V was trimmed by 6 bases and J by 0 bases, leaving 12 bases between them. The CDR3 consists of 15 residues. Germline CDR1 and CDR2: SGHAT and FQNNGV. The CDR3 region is CASSNERSSYNEQFF. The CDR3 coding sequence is TGTGCCAGCAGTAATGAAAGGAGCTCCTACAATGAGCAGTTCTTC.

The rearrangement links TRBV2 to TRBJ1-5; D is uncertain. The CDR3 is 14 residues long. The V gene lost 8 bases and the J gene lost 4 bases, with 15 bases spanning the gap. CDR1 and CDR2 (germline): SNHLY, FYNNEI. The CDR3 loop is CASVGTDPNQPQHF. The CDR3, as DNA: TGTGCCAGCGTAGGAACTGACCCAAATCAGCCCCAGCATTTT.

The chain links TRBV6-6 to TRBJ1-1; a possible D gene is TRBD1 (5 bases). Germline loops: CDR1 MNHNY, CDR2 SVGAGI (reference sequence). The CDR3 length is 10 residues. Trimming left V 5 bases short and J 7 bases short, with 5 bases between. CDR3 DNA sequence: TGTGCCAGCAGTGACAGTGAAGCTTTCTTT. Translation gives CASSDSEAFF.